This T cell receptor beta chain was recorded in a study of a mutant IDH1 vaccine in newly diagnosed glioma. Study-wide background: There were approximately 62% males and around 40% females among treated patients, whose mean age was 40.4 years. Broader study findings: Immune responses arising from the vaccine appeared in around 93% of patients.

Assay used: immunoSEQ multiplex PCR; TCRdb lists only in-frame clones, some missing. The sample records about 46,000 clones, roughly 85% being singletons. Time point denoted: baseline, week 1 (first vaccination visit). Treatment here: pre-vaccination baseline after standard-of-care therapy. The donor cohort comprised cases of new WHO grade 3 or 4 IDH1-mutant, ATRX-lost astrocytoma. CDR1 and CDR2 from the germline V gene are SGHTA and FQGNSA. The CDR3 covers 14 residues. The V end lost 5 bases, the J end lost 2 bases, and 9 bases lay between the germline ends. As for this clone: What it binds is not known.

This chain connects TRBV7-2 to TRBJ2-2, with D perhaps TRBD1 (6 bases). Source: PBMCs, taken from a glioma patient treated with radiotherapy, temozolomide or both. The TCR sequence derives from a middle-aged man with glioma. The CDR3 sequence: CASSPDSNTGELFF. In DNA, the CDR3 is TGTGCCAGCAGCCCGGACAGCAACACCGGGGAGCTGTTTTTT.